This paragraph reports one T cell receptor (beta chain). Its antigen is not identified. After autologous stem cell transplantation all patients relapsed, and prior brentuximab vedotin exposure differed between cohorts. Using immunoSEQ multiplex PCR, the repertoire was profiled, and TCRdb retains in-frame clones only, with some absent. The sample contains around 19,000 clones, around 86% of which appear only once. This entry is derived from a study of PD-1 blockade in classical Hodgkin lymphoma. Broader study findings: Newly diagnosed patients were reported to exhibit reduced baseline TCR diversity relative to healthy donors.

Germline V gene lookup returns CDR1 LGHNA and CDR2 YSLEER. The CDR3 length is 15 residues. V lost 0 bases to trimming and J lost 3 bases, with 12 bases between them. The sequencing used peripheral blood mononuclear cells (PBMCs), collected before the second cycle of nivolumab. This TCR was sampled from a human donor with classical Hodgkin lymphoma. J is TRBJ2-7 and V is TRBV4-3; D is tentatively TRBD1 or TRBD2 (6 bases each). CDR3 amino acids: CASSQDEGGSYEQYF. CDR3 DNA sequence: TGCGCCAGCAGCCAAGATGAAGGGGGGAGCTACGAGCAGTACTTC.